The entry below describes one TCR beta chain. What it binds is unknown. Between the trimmed V and J ends, which lost 2 bases and 9 bases, there was a span of 15 bases. This CDR3 has 15 amino acids. Per the germline V gene, CDR1 is SGHRS and CDR2 is YFSETQ. Repertoires were generated with immunoSEQ multiplex PCR, while TCRdb's copy carries only in-frame clones and drops some. The table has more than 120,000 clones, more than 85% seen once. This specimen belongs to a study of cytomegalovirus exposure and HLA in healthy donors. The donors were part of the validation cohort of roughly 130 subjects. That cohort was separate from the first cohort, which comprised 666 subjects. Study-wide results and limits: Some TCR beta chains (about 180 of them) were listed as cytomegalovirus-associated.

The rearrangement uses TRBV5-1 and TRBJ1-6, with D maybe TRBD1 (6 bases). The sequence derives from a man younger than 35 in good health and CMV-seropositive. The sample was PBMCs. The CDR3 DNA reads as TGCGCCAGCAGCTTAATCCAGGGGTTGGGTTCACCCCTCCACTTT. Residues: CASSLIQGLGSPLHF.